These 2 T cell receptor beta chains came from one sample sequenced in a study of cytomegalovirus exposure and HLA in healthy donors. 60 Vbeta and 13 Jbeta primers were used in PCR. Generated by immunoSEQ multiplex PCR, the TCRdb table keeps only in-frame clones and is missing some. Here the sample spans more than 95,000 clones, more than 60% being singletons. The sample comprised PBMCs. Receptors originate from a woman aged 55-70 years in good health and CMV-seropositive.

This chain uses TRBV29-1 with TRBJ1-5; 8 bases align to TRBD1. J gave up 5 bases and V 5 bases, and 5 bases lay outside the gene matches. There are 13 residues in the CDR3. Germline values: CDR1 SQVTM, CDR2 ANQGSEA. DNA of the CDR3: TGCAGCGTTTCCTCGGACAGGGATCAGCCCCAGCATTTT. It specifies CSVSSDRDQPQHF.

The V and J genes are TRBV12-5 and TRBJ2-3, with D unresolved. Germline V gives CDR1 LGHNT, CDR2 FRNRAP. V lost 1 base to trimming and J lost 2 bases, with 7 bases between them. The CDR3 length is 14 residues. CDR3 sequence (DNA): TGTGCTAGTGGTTTGGGGCAGATCACAGATACGCAGTATTTT. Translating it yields CASGLGQITDTQYF.